This T cell receptor (beta chain) was documented in a study of regulatory T cells in long-lasting Graves disease. Overall study findings and caveats: Persistent disease was associated with favored TRBV28 usage and with favored use of TRBJ1-2 and TRBJ2-5.

Building the TCR beta libraries relied on iRepertoire HTBI primers, and CDR3 regions underwent Arm-PCR. TCRdb used MiXCR to reprocess the multiplex PCR reads, holding one entry per CDR3 protein. The repertoire holds about 400,000 distinct CDR3 sequences, with 15% as singletons. Trimming left V 7 bases short and J 8 bases short, with 14 bases between. The CDR3 totals 12 residues. Germline loops: CDR1 SQVTM, CDR2 ANQGSEA. This sample's time point: newly diagnosed GD, antithyroid drugs for less than 3 months. PBMC RNA was the source of the TCR library. Comment on this clonotype: The antigen is unknown.

The same data also went into a second study, on T cells in Graves' hyperthyroidism and ophthalmopathy.

This sequence was found in a woman aged 40-49 years with Graves disease. The chain carries TRBV29-1 and TRBJ2-2; D is unresolved. Material: peripheral blood mononuclear cells (PBMCs), obtained at new diagnosis, from a patient treated with antithyroid drugs. The CDR3 sequence: CSATPGHGELFF. As DNA, the CDR3 is TGCAGCGCCACACCCGGGCATGGGGAGCTGTTTTTT.